A single sample is the source of the 19 T cell receptor beta chains below, sequenced in a study of naive and memory T cell subsets. The beta constant-region primer was an equimolar mix of two oligonucleotides covering TRBC1 and TRBC2. A single record per CDR3 protein comes from TCRdb applying MiXCR to the UMI-ligation and nested PCR reads. Altogether about 80,000 distinct CDR3 sequences are present, approximately 14% being singletons, with the ten largest covering 0.7% to 0.95%. Sequencing was carried out using central memory CD4+ T cells from blood. Every receptor here comes from a human donor in good health.

CDR3 protein: CASSPLHEGLKSGANVLTF. The CDR3 DNA reads as TGTGCCAGCAGCCCCTTGCATGAGGGGCTAAAGTCTGGGGCCAACGTCCTGACTTTC. This chain links TRBV28 with TRBJ2-6; D could derive from TRBD1 or TRBD2 (5 bases each). From germline, CDR1 is MDHEN and CDR2 SYDVKM. This CDR3 contains 19 residues. V was cut by 6 bases and J by 1 base, with 22 bases left in between.

This chain joins TRBV19 and TRBJ2-2; 7 bases are a match to TRBD2. The length of the CDR3 is 14 residues. V gave up 7 bases and J gave up 5 bases; unmatched junction bases: 7. In germline, CDR1 is LNHDA, CDR2 SQIVND (reference sequence). The CDR3 region is CASIRDYPTGELFF. CDR3 bases: TGTGCCAGTATCCGGGACTACCCTACCGGGGAGCTGTTTTTT.

The gene calls are TRBV28 and TRBJ2-3; D is possibly TRBD1 or TRBD2 (5 bases each). Germline lookup yields CDR1 MDHEN and CDR2 SYDVKM. The CDR3 has 14 residues. Trimming removed 4 bases at V and 1 base at J, with 9 bases between. CDR3 sequence (DNA): TGTGCCAGCAGTTATCGGGGCGGCACAGATACGCAGTATTTT. This translates into CASSYRGGTDTQYF.

This clonotype was counted a few times. V and J are TRBV18 and TRBJ2-7, with TRBD2 matching 7 bases. Germline values: CDR1 KGHSH, CDR2 LQKENI. The CDR3 is 16 amino acids. Germline trimming cut 0 bases from V and 3 bases from J; bases unmatched to any gene: 8. CDR3 nucleotides: TGTGCCAGCTCACCACCCATTCGGAGCGGGGACTACGAGCAGTACTTC. Translation: CASSPPIRSGDYEQYF.

The genes are TRBV7-9 and TRBJ2-3; D is unclear. In germline, CDR1 is SEHNR, CDR2 FQNEAQ (reference sequence). V lost 1 base and J 2 bases, leaving 16 bases between the germline ends. The CDR3 covers 17 residues. The CDR3 region is CASSLGQLWANTDTQYF. DNA for the CDR3: TGTGCCAGCAGCTTAGGTCAGTTGTGGGCCAACACAGATACGCAGTATTTT.

This clonotype was recorded at least ten times. The chain uses TRBV15 and TRBJ1-1; no clear D. CDR1 is LNHNV and CDR2 is YYDKDF in the germline V gene (reference sequence). The CDR3 is made up of 14 amino acids. V lost 0 bases and J lost 0, with 5 bases in between. The DNA for the CDR3 is TGTGCCACCAGCAGAGACGCCCTGAACACTGAAGCTTTCTTT. This translates into CATSRDALNTEAFF.

This clonotype was observed a few times. The V gene is TRBV9, the J gene TRBJ2-5; perhaps TRBD2 as D (5 bases). CDR1 and CDR2 from the germline V gene are SGDLS and YYNGEE. The V end lost 4 bases, the J end lost 0 bases, and 16 bases lay between the germline ends. The CDR3 runs to 16 residues. CDR3 in amino acids: CASSLGLSQYQETQYF. The CDR3 DNA is TGTGCCAGCAGCCTCGGACTCTCCCAGTACCAAGAGACCCAGTACTTC.

Ten or more counts support this clonotype. J is TRBJ2-3 and V is TRBV7-6; 9 bases are shared with TRBD2. The CDR3 consists of 15 residues. Germline V gene sequence: CDR1 SGHVS, CDR2 FNYEAQ. V dropped 1 base and J dropped 5; count of bases not matched to a gene: 4. This CDR3 reads CASSLGLTSGDTQYF. Written as DNA, the CDR3 is TGTGCCAGCAGCTTAGGTCTGACTAGCGGAGATACGCAGTATTTT.

The CDR3: CASNNRDLNEKLFF. The CDR3 nucleotides read TGTGCCAGCAACAACAGGGACCTAAATGAAAAACTGTTTTTT. The chain couples TRBV2 to TRBJ1-4; D perhaps matches TRBD1 (6 bases). Trimming cost V 7 bases and J 5 bases, with 14 bases left between them. The CDR3 loop spans 14 amino acids. Germline V lookup: CDR1 SNHLY, CDR2 FYNNEI.

The sample holds many counts of this clonotype. The chain uses TRBV4-3 and TRBJ1-2; D not resolved. The CDR3 runs 13 residues. Trimming removed 0 bases at V and 7 bases at J, with 9 bases between. Germline V gene sequence: CDR1 LGHNA, CDR2 YSLEER. The CDR3 nucleotides read TGCGCCAGCAGCCAAGATGGAACCCTTGGCTACACCTTC. Translated, it gives CASSQDGTLGYTF.

This clonotype was counted a few times. The rearrangement uses TRBV20-1 and TRBJ2-7, with D tentatively TRBD1 or TRBD2 (6 bases each). The CDR3 runs to 12 residues. CDR1 is DFQATT and CDR2 is SNEGSKA in the germline V gene (reference sequence). V was trimmed by 5 bases and J by 5 bases, leaving 13 bases between them. As DNA, the CDR3 is TGCAGTGCTTCAAGGGGGGTTAACGAGCAGTACTTC. Translating gives CSASRGVNEQYF.

This clonotype was counted at least ten times. This sequence joins TRBV12-3 or TRBV12-4 and TRBJ1-1, with D hard to call. V shed 3 bases and J shed 1 base, with 9 bases lying between them. This CDR3 has 14 amino acids. The CDR3 DNA reads as TGTGCCAGCAGTTTGCCGCTAGGGAACACTGAAGCTTTCTTT. It is translated as CASSLPLGNTEAFF.

This clonotype was seen many times. This chain links TRBV20-1 with TRBJ1-2; D is undetermined. The V and J ends lost 6 bases and 4 bases respectively, with 15 bases between them. The germline CDR1 and CDR2 sequences are DFQATT and SNEGSKA (reference sequence). The CDR3 runs to 13 residues. The CDR3 DNA reads TGCAGTGCCGAGCTACCGACGGCCTATGGCTACACCTTC. This gives the protein CSAELPTAYGYTF.

This clonotype was recorded a few times. CDR3: CASSPRDEETQYF. As DNA, the CDR3 is TGTGCCAGCTCACCACGAGATGAAGAGACCCAGTACTTC. This chain connects TRBV18 to TRBJ2-5; D call uncertain. V lost 1 base and J lost 3, with 6 bases in between. From germline, CDR1 is KGHSH and CDR2 LQKENI. The CDR3 covers 13 residues.

This clonotype has only a few counts. The V and J genes are TRBV28 and TRBJ2-1; 11 nucleotides align to TRBD2. Germline CDR1 reads MDHEN; CDR2 reads SYDVKM. The CDR3 extends over 15 amino acids. V lost 6 bases and J lost 4; bases outside the gene matches: 5. CDR3 DNA sequence: TGTGCCAGCAGAACTAGCGGGAGAAAGTACAATGAGCAGTTCTTC. This translates into CASRTSGRKYNEQFF.

This chain links TRBV6-6 with TRBJ2-4, with 7 bases lining up with TRBD1. Germline V CDR1 and CDR2: MNHNY, SVGAGI (reference sequence). V trimming: 6 bases; J trimming: 8 bases; junction bases outside the gene matches: 19. There are 17 residues in the CDR3. CDR3 nucleotide sequence: TGTGCCAGCAGCACGACAACAGGGGCCGGAACCAAGGACATTCAGTACTTC. Its protein product is CASSTTTGAGTKDIQYF.

A few counts support this clonotype. V is TRBV2 and J is TRBJ2-1, with 10 bases aligning to TRBD1. This CDR3 contains 14 residues. With 6 bases clipped from V and 6 bases from J, the junction kept 5 bases outside the gene matches. CDR1 SNHLY and CDR2 FYNNEI come from the germline V gene. The CDR3 spells CASRRTGGTNEQFF. CDR3 sequence (DNA): TGTGCCAGCAGGAGGACAGGGGGGACCAATGAGCAGTTCTTC.

This clonotype was seen ten or more times. This chain uses TRBV6-2 or TRBV6-3 with TRBJ2-3; 8 nucleotides agree with TRBD2. The CDR3 has 14 residues. V was clipped by 11 bases and J by 7 bases; unmatched bases: 14. Germline V gene sequence: CDR1 MNHEY, CDR2 SVGEGT. The CDR3 reads CASFDAGGGNTQYF. As DNA, the CDR3 is TGTGCCTCCTTCGACGCGGGAGGAGGTAATACGCAGTATTTT.

This clonotype was recorded many times. V usage is TRBV29-1 and J usage is TRBJ2-1; no reliable D call. The CDR3 length is 14 residues. Germline CDR1 reads SQVTM; CDR2 reads ANQGSEA. Between the trimmed V and J ends, which lost 4 bases and 4 bases, there was a span of 14 bases. The CDR3 DNA reads as TGCAGCGTTGGATCCGGTACTATTTACAATGAGCAGTTCTTC. It yields the protein CSVGSGTIYNEQFF.